This T cell receptor beta chain came from a study of blood T cells in healthy people across ages. Donation came from healthy Caucasian individuals in Russia who were aged 6 to 90. Each sample had at least 6 million PBMCs isolated. Germline CDR1 is MNHEY and CDR2 is SMNVEV (reference sequence). The V segment lost 1 base and the J segment 5 bases; nucleotides outside the gene matches: 2. The CDR3 extends over 14 amino acids. Through a sample-barcoded 5' primer and a J-beta primer mix, a second PCR was run for roughly 6 to 11 cycles. TCRdb re-derived calls from the 5' RACE reads in MiXCR, one entry per CDR3 protein. The sample has 1 million to 1.2 million distinct CDR3 sequences; less than 45% are singletons.

This TCR was sampled from a man aged 18 to 35 in good health. The V gene is TRBV27, the J gene TRBJ2-5, with 9 positions matching TRBD1. Sample: blood. CDR3 sequence: CASSLWDRAETQYF. The DNA for the CDR3 is TGTGCCAGCAGTTTATGGGACAGGGCTGAGACCCAGTACTTC.